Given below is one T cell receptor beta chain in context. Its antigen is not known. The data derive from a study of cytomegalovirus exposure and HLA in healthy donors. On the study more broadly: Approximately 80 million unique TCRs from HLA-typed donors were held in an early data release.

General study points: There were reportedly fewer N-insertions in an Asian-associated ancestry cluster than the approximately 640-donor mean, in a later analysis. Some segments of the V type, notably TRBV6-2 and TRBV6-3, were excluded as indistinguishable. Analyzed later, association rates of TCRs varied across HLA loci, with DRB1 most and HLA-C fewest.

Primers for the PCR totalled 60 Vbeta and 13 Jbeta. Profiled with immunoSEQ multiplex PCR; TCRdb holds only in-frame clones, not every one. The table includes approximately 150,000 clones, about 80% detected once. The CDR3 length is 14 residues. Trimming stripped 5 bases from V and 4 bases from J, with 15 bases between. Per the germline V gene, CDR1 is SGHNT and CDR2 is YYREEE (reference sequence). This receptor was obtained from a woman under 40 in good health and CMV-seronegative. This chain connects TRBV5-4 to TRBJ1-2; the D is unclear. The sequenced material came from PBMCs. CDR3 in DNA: TGTGCCAGCAGTCCCGGGGAGGTAGCCTATGGCTACACCTTC. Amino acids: CASSPGEVAYGYTF.